The 10 T cell receptor beta chains below were found in one sample sequenced in a study of blood T cell repertoires in COVID-19. The method was immunoSEQ multiplex PCR; TCRdb's version includes in-frame clones alone and lacks a portion of them. Altogether tens of thousands of clones are present, around 85% being singletons, with the ten largest covering about 4.6%. The specimen sequenced was peripheral blood. These receptors all stem from an older man with acute or convalescent COVID-19.

This clone was seen a few times. This chain uses TRBV7-9 with TRBJ1-2, with TRBD1 matching 9 bases. The CDR3 sequence is 15 residues long. Per germline, CDR1 SEHNR and CDR2 FQNEAQ (reference sequence). Unmatched junction bases numbered 9, after V lost 6 bases and J lost 4 bases. CDR3 coding DNA: TGTGCCAGCAGGACAGGGGGGGCGGAATTCTATGGCTACACCTTC. Its translation: CASRTGGAEFYGYTF.

The chain joins TRBV6-6 to TRBJ2-7, with 8 nucleotides matching TRBD2. V trimming: 5 bases; J trimming: 7 bases; junction bases outside the gene matches: 7. This CDR3 is built from 13 residues. CDR1 MNHNY and CDR2 SVGAGI come from the germline V gene (reference sequence). The CDR3 sequence is CASSMSGSWEQYF. The CDR3 region has the DNA TGTGCCAGCAGTATGAGCGGGAGTTGGGAGCAGTACTTC.

The J gene is TRBJ1-1, the V gene TRBV6-1, with unresolved D. Between the trimmed V and J ends, which lost 2 bases and 6 bases, there was a span of 13 bases. Germline lookup yields CDR1 MNHNS and CDR2 SASEGT. CDR3 length equals 14 residues. CDR3 sequence (DNA): TGTGCCAGCAGTGAAATCAGCGAGAAAGCTGAAGCTTTCTTT. It yields the protein CASSEISEKAEAFF.

The chain combines TRBV18 with TRBJ2-7; possible D gene TRBD1, 6 bases. Germline CDR1 is KGHSH and CDR2 is LQKENI. Trimming left V 4 bases short and J 6 bases short, with 13 bases between. This CDR3 has 13 residues. This chain's CDR3 is CASSQGQSGEQYF. The CDR3 bases are TGTGCCAGCTCACAAGGACAGTCTGGCGAGCAGTACTTC.

V and J are TRBV19 and TRBJ1-5, with a possible D match to TRBD1 (6 bases). The V end lost 0 bases, the J end lost 0 bases, and 15 bases lay between the germline ends. The CDR3 is 18 residues long. CDR1 and CDR2 from the germline V gene are LNHDA and SQIVND (reference sequence). CDR3 region: CASSIDGGQFYSNQPQHF. The CDR3 DNA reads TGTGCCAGTAGTATAGATGGAGGACAGTTTTATAGCAATCAGCCCCAGCATTTT.

The genes are TRBV5-1 and TRBJ2-3, with 9 bases identical to TRBD1. With V trimmed by 4 bases and J by 4 bases, 7 bases remained unmatched. Germline loops: CDR1 SGHRS, CDR2 YFSETQ. This CDR3 spans 15 amino acids. The CDR3 here is CASSQGTGFADTQYF. DNA for the CDR3: TGCGCCAGCAGCCAAGGGACAGGGTTCGCAGATACGCAGTATTTT.

The chain carries TRBV19 and TRBJ2-3; 8 bases fit TRBD2. The germline V gene has CDR1 LNHDA and CDR2 SQIVND (reference sequence). The CDR3 contains 16 residues. Germline trimming cut 7 bases from V and 6 bases from J; bases unmatched to any gene: 15. The CDR3 protein is CASMRAGTSDSDTQYF. The CDR3 coding sequence is TGTGCCAGTATGAGAGCCGGGACTAGTGACTCTGATACGCAGTATTTT.

The chain combines TRBV29-1 with TRBJ2-3; maybe TRBD1 (5 bases). This CDR3 region has 12 residues. Trimming shortened V by 1 base and J by 5 bases, and 7 bases separated the two germline ends. From germline, CDR1 is SQVTM and CDR2 ANQGSEA. The CDR3 bases are TGCAGCGTTGAAGGACAGCAAGATACGCAGTATTTT. Residues: CSVEGQQDTQYF.

V usage is TRBV21-1 and J usage is TRBJ1-5. TRBV21-1 is a listed pseudogene. CDR3 length equals 16 residues. The CDR3 here is CASSKVTGKNNQPQHF. The CDR3 nucleotides read TGTGCCAGCAGCAAAGTTACGGGTAAGAACAATCAGCCCCAGCATTTT.

This chain links TRBV6-2 or TRBV6-3 with TRBJ1-1; 9 bases fit TRBD1. CDR1 and CDR2 from the germline V gene are MNHEY and SVGEGT. Trimming took 5 bases from V and 1 from J; bases not matched to a gene: 2. The CDR3 loop spans 14 amino acids. The CDR3 nucleotides are TGTGCCAGCAGTCCGGGACAGGGGAACACTGAAGCTTTCTTT. The encoded protein is CASSPGQGNTEAFF.